This T cell receptor beta chain appears in the sequencing data of a study of CD8 T cells in ankylosing spondylitis. Each CDR3 protein gets one entry after TCRdb re-called the 5' RACE reads with MiXCR. Seen here are 500,000 to 650,000 distinct CDR3 sequences, approximately 5.3% observed once, and the top ten hold 3.5%. This clonotype has ten or more counts. What it recognizes is unknown. Study outcomes and limitations: Past studies reported some motif variants in reactive arthritis synovial fluid and blood. A TCR beta motif of eight highly homologous variants appeared characteristic of ankylosing spondylitis blood.

In germline, CDR1 is MNHEY, CDR2 SMNVEV (reference sequence). V lost 4 bases, J lost 8 bases, and 11 bases lay in between. The CDR3 is made up of 13 amino acids. The receptor was isolated from a male donor with ankylosing spondylitis. The chain joins TRBV27 to TRBJ1-4; weak D call: TRBD1 (6 bases). The sample consisted of blood, either unsorted or a sorted T cell fraction (not recorded which). This CDR3 reads CASSWAGEEKLFF. CDR3 DNA sequence: TGTGCCAGCAGTTGGGCAGGGGAGGAAAAACTGTTTTTT.